The 3 T cell receptor beta chains below all came from one sample that was sequenced in a study of monozygotic twins with inflammatory bowel disease. TCRdb re-called the 5' RACE reads and catalogs CDR3 proteins one per entry, DNA excluded. Found here are around 380,000 distinct CDR3 sequences; the top ten clones hold about 2.3%. Material: blood. The receptors were sampled from a human donor with ulcerative colitis or Crohn's disease, or a healthy co-twin of an affected twin (not recorded which).

The chain couples TRBV12-3 or TRBV12-4 to TRBJ1-5; TCRdb outputs TRBD1, but without DNA this stays unchecked. The CDR3 loop spans 15 amino acids. The CDR3 reads CASRSRVSGNQPQHF.

The chain employs TRBV12-5 and TRBJ2-1; TCRdb calls TRBD1, which cannot be checked without DNA. Germline assignment: CDR1 LGHNT and CDR2 FRNRAP. The CDR3 contains 17 residues. The CDR3 spells CASGTTGYMTTYNEQFF.

V is TRBV20-1 and J is TRBJ1-4; TCRdb's D call of TRBD1 is untestable without DNA. This CDR3 contains 15 residues. CDR1 DFQATT and CDR2 SNEGSKA come from the germline V gene (reference sequence). The CDR3 here is CSARDPGGAGEKLFF.